These T cell receptor beta chains were read from a single sample in a study of Graves' ophthalmopathy and Graves' hyperthyroidism. TCRdb re-called the multiplex PCR reads through MiXCR, storing one row per CDR3 protein. The sample yields about 210,000 distinct CDR3 sequences, over 25% seen once. Sequencing input: peripheral blood. These TCRs come from a man aged 50 to 59 with Graves' ophthalmopathy. The CDR3 runs from the conserved cysteine through the conserved F or W. The D gene is left open where the match is weak. A clone size is listed for some rows: how often the clone was seen (once, few, many), or a class if it is expanded.

.	many	TRBV2	TRBJ2-2	CASSRLGGNTGELFF	TGTGCCAGCAGCCGACTTGGTGGAAACACCGGGGAGCTGTTTTTT
.	many	TRBV6-1	TRBJ1-6	CASRGVNSPLHF	TGTGCCAGCAGAGGGGTTAATTCACCCCTCCACTTT
.	many	TRBV11-2	TRBJ2-5	CASRLEGKETQYF	TGTGCCAGCAGGCTGGAAGGGAAAGAGACCCAGTACTTC
.	.	TRBV28	TRBJ2-2	CASSLPGLGELFF	TGTGCCAGCAGTTTACCAGGGCTCGGGGAGCTGTTTTTT
TRBD1	.	TRBV28	TRBJ1-1	CASSLGGRDSEAFF	TGTGCCAGCAGTTTAGGAGGACGGGACAGTGAAGCTTTCTTT
TRBD2	many	TRBV5-1	TRBJ2-2	CASNPVGTSGTGELFF	TGCGCCAGCAACCCGGTAGGGACTAGCGGAACCGGGGAGCTGTTTTTT
.	.	TRBV28	TRBJ1-5	CASSYGPQHF	TGTGCCAGCAGTTATGGGCCCCAGCATTTT
.	many	TRBV6-1	TRBJ2-7	CASVAELAYYEQYF	TGTGCCAGCGTGGCAGAGTTGGCCTACTACGAGCAGTACTTC
TRBD2	.	TRBV20-1	TRBJ2-5	CSASPFLAGPRGETQYF	TGCAGTGCTAGCCCCTTTCTAGCGGGCCCGAGGGGGGAGACCCAGTACTTC
.	.	TRBV24-1	TRBJ1-5	CATSDRDSASNQPQHF	TGTGCCACCAGTGATAGGGACTCAGCTAGCAATCAGCCCCAGCATTTT
.	.	TRBV6-1	TRBJ2-5	CASSEPGRWETQYF	TGTGCCAGCAGTGAGCCGGGGAGGTGGGAGACCCAGTACTTC
TRBD2	.	TRBV6-2/TRBV6-3	TRBJ2-7	CASTEELAGGGRYEQYF	TGTGCCAGCACAGAGGAACTAGCGGGAGGAGGCCGTTACGAGCAGTACTTC
TRBD2	.	TRBV20-1	TRBJ2-7	CSAYGTSGVGYEQYF	TGCAGTGCGTACGGGACTAGCGGAGTAGGCTACGAGCAGTACTTC
.	many	TRBV19	TRBJ2-7	CASSITGGAYEQYF	TGTGCCAGTAGTATTACAGGAGGGGCCTACGAGCAGTACTTC
.	many	TRBV6-5	TRBJ2-7	CASSRDAAYEQYF	TGTGCCAGCAGTAGGGACGCAGCCTACGAGCAGTACTTC
.	once	TRBV28	TRBJ2-4	CASSRADIQYF	TGTGCCAGCTCCCGGGCGGACATTCAGTACTTC
.	many	TRBV6-2/TRBV6-3	TRBJ2-7	CASSYSRRETTYEQYF	TGTGCCAGCAGTTACTCGAGACGGGAGACCACCTACGAGCAGTACTTC
TRBD1	.	TRBV29-1	TRBJ1-1	CSVAFRTGAHTEAFF	TGCAGCGTTGCCTTTAGGACAGGGGCGCACACTGAAGCTTTCTTT
.	.	TRBV6-1	TRBJ1-3	CASRSGTWGRNTIYF	TGTGCCAGCAGGTCCGGGACCTGGGGAAGAAACACCATATATTTT
TRBD1	many	TRBV28	TRBJ1-1	CASSATGTGETEAFF	TGTGCCAGCAGTGCTACCGGGACAGGGGAAACTGAAGCTTTCTTT
.	many	TRBV20-1	TRBJ2-7	CSARDPRLAGYEQYF	TGCAGTGCTAGAGATCCGAGATTAGCAGGCTACGAGCAGTACTTC
.	.	TRBV6-5	TRBJ1-1	CASSYQRASYEQYFGPGTEAFF	.